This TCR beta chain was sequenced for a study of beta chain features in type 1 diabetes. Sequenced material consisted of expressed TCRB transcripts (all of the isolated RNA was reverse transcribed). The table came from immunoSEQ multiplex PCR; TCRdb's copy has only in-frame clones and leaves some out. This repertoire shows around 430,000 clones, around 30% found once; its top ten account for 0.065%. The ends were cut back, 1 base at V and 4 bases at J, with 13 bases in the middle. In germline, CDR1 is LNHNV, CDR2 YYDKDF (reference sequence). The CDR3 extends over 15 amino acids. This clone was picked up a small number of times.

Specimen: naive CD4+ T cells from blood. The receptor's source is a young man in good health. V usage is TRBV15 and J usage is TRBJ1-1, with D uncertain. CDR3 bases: TGTGCCACCAGCAGAGGCAATCAGGAGAGCACTGAAGCTTTCTTT. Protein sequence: CATSRGNQESTEAFF.